A selection of T cell receptor beta chains follows, all from one sample in a study of blood T cells in healthy people across ages. MiXCR, run by TCRdb on the 5' RACE reads, gives a single entry per CDR3 protein. The data hold 750,000 to 850,000 distinct CDR3 sequences, with 25% observed a single time. These data are also associated with another study on T cells of mothers and their children.

Source material: blood. The source of these receptors is a boy aged 10-17 years in good health. The CDR3 runs from the conserved cysteine through the conserved F or W. Each record gives: clone size, J gene, V gene, D gene, CDR3 protein, CDR3 DNA. D genes are given only for firm matches. Size values are once, few and many counts, or a class for expanded clones, and some rows have none.

NA TRBJ2-1 TRBV7-2 NA CASSSPGSRGNEQFF TGTGCCAGCAGCTCACCGGGATCCCGGGGCAATGAGCAGTTCTTC
few TRBJ2-5 TRBV2 TRBD2 CASIETSGSRETQYF TGTGCCAGCATTGAGACTAGCGGGAGTCGAGAGACCCAGTACTTC
few TRBJ1-5 TRBV7-6 TRBD1 CASSLTGGKDSNQPQHF TGTGCCAGCAGCTTGACAGGGGGTAAGGACAGCAATCAGCCCCAGCATTTT
NA TRBJ2-5 TRBV4-1 NA CASSQDPPRTQYF TGCGCCAGCAGCCAAGATCCCCCCAGGACCCAGTACTTC
few TRBJ2-1 TRBV4-3 NA CASRAETVYNEQFF TGCGCCAGCAGGGCTGAAACAGTATACAATGAGCAGTTCTTC
NA TRBJ2-7 TRBV29-1 TRBD1 CSVVLGGPLRWEQYF TGCAGCGTTGTCCTAGGGGGCCCCCTCCGGTGGGAGCAGTACTTC
once TRBJ1-6 TRBV20-1 TRBD1 CSASSPGQRIGSPLHF TGCAGTGCTAGTTCTCCGGGACAGAGGATAGGTTCACCCCTCCACTTT
NA TRBJ2-3 TRBV6-2/TRBV6-3 NA CASEDRRADTQYF TGTGCCAGTGAAGACAGGAGAGCAGATACGCAGTATTTT
few TRBJ1-2 TRBV24-1 NA CATSDFRRGYGYTF TGTGCCACCAGTGACTTCCGGAGGGGTTATGGCTACACCTTC
few TRBJ2-5 TRBV20-1 TRBD2 CSAPPSGRDQETQYF TGCAGTGCCCCGCCTAGCGGGAGGGACCAAGAGACCCAGTACTTC
NA TRBJ2-5 TRBV19 NA CASSVLRGPQETQYF TGTGCCAGTAGTGTCCTGAGGGGTCCCCAAGAGACCCAGTACTTC